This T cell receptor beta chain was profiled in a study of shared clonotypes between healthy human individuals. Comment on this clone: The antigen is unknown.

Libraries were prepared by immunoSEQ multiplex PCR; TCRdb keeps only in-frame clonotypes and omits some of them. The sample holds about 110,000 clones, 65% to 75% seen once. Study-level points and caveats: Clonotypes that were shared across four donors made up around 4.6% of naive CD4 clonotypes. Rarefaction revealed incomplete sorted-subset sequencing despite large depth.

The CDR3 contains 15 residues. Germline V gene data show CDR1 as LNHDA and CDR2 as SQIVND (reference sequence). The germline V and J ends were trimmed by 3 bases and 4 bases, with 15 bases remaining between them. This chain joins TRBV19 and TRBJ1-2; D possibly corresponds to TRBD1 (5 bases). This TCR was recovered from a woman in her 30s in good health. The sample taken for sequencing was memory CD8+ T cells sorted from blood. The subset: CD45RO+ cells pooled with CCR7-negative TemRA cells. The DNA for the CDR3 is TGTGCCAGTAGTATCTGGGCCAAGGGGCCCTATGGCTACACCTTC. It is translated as CASSIWAKGPYGYTF.